This TCR beta chain is from a study of T cell responses to AZD1222 COVID-19 vaccine. The germline V gene encodes CDR1 SGHNT and CDR2 YYREEE (reference sequence). V lost 6 bases, J lost 5 bases, and 11 bases lay in between. This CDR3 comprises 13 residues. The table came from immunoSEQ multiplex PCR; TCRdb's copy has only in-frame clones and leaves some out. The table includes 80,000 or so clones, 70% to 90% detected once. The sample consisted of peripheral blood, taken on day 0 of AZD1222 vaccination. J is TRBJ2-2 and V is TRBV5-4; D unclear. This TCR was recovered from an adult in good health. CDR3 nucleotides: TGTGCCAGCACCCCCATGCGGACCGGGGAGCTGTTTTTT. As protein: CASTPMRTGELFF.